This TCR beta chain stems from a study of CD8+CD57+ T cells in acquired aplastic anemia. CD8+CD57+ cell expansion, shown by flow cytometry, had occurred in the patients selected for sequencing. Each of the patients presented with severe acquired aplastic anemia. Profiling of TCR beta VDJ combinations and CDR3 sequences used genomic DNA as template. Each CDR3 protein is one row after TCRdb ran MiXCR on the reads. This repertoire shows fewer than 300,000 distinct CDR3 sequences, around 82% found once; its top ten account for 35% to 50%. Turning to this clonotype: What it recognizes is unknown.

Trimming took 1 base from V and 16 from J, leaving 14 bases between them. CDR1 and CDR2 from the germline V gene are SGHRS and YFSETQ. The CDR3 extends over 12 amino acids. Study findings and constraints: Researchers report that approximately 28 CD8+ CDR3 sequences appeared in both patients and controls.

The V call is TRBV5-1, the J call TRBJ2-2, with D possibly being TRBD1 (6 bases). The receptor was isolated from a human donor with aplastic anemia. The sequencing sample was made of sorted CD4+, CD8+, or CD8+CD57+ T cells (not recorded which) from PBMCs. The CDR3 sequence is CASSLSLGGQFF. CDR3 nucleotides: TGCGCCAGCAGCTTGTCATTAGGGGGACAGTTTTTT.